The rows below give T cell receptor beta chains drawn from one sample of a study of blood T cells in healthy people across ages. Each CDR3 protein is one row after TCRdb ran MiXCR on the 5' RACE reads. Among 800,000 to 1,000,000 distinct CDR3 sequences, roughly 50% were seen once, and the ten largest hold roughly 12%. Sequencing was carried out using blood. These receptors came from a man aged 25 to 40 in good health. CDR3s include the opening cysteine and the closing phenylalanine or tryptophan.

j_call v_call cdr3_length cdr3_aa
TRBJ2-7 TRBV7-8 14 CASSSRSKTYEQYF
TRBJ2-6 TRBV5-6 14 CASSHKPGANVLTF
TRBJ2-1 TRBV6-2/TRBV6-3 16 CASSYALGRGGYEQFF
TRBJ2-5 TRBV24-1 14 CATSRTGRGETQYF
TRBJ1-2 TRBV28 14 CASSLPGNYYGYTF
TRBJ2-1 TRBV7-2 15 CASSLPLGLVNEQFF
TRBJ2-2 TRBV24-1 15 CATSVRLSNTGELFF
. TRBV20-1 14 CSASDSGGSYEQYF
TRBJ1-1 TRBV3-1 14 CASSLSSSPGVAFF
TRBJ2-2 TRBV3-1 15 CASGGLAANTGELFF
TRBJ2-7 TRBV28 13 CASSSQGRGEQYF